The clone carrying this T cell receptor beta chain was detected once. Germline V gene sequence: CDR1 MNHEY, CDR2 SVGAGI. This CDR3 spans 16 amino acids. V was clipped by 0 bases and J by 8 bases; unmatched bases: 11. This specimen belongs to a study of blood T cell repertoires in COVID-19. As for the study in general: Collection of acute and convalescent COVID-19 samples took place in the United States, Italy and Spain. Sources were T cells, B-cell-depleted T cells, or PBMCs; the material itself was cDNA or gDNA.

Generated by immunoSEQ multiplex PCR, the TCRdb table keeps only in-frame clones and is missing some. In the table there are over 120,000 clones, around 79% of which are singletons. The chain recombines TRBV6-5 with TRBJ1-2, with TRBD1 identical over 8 bases. Sequencing used peripheral blood. The clonotype originates from a woman aged 70-85 years with COVID-19, enrolled during active disease. CDR3 DNA: TGTGCCAGCAGTTACTCGGGGTTCGGACAGGGCAACGGCTACACCTTC. Translated, it gives CASSYSGFGQGNGYTF.